The 21 T cell receptor beta chains given below trace back to one sample, sequenced in a study of primary melanoma T cells and metastatic recurrence. TCRdb's table, derived via immunoSEQ multiplex PCR, lists solely in-frame clones and lacks some. The top ten clones hold approximately 13% of a sample with under 800 clones, approximately 79% of them seen once. The specimen sequenced was melanoma tumor tissue. All receptors derive from a human donor with melanoma.

The gene calls are TRBV19 and TRBJ2-3; 7 nucleotides line up with TRBD1. With 6 bases clipped from V and 4 bases from J, the junction kept 7 bases outside the gene matches. The CDR3 is 14 residues long. CDR1 is LNHDA and CDR2 is SQIVND in the germline V gene (reference sequence). The CDR3 loop is CASRGRGTSDTQYF. The CDR3, as DNA: TGTGCCAGTAGGGGCAGGGGGACCTCAGATACGCAGTATTTT.

The chain has TRBV23-1 and TRBJ2-1, with TRBD1 as a possible D gene (5 bases). TRBV23-1 is an open reading frame whose function is uncertain. This CDR3 is built from 15 residues. Trimming pared 6 bases from V and 7 bases from J, leaving 19 bases between. The CDR3 is CASSQDGNRLNEQFF. CDR3 bases: TGCGCCAGCAGCCAAGATGGTAACAGGTTGAATGAGCAGTTCTTC.

The V and J genes are TRBV28 and TRBJ1-2, with no clear D. CDR1 MDHEN and CDR2 SYDVKM come from the germline V gene. This CDR3 contains 14 residues. V was shortened by 2 bases and J by 2 bases, with 9 bases between the two germline ends. For the CDR3, the DNA is TGTGCCAGCAGTTTAAATTCGTGGAACTATGGCTACACCTTC. This gives the protein CASSLNSWNYGYTF.

The chain uses TRBV7-2 and TRBJ2-5, with no clear D. This CDR3 contains 15 residues. The V end lost 2 bases, the J end lost 9 bases, and 19 bases lay between the germline ends. CDR1 and CDR2 (germline): SGHTA, FQGNSA. The CDR3 sequence is CASSLFQTQEMAQYF. The CDR3 DNA reads TGTGCCAGCAGCTTATTCCAGACCCAAGAGATGGCCCAGTACTTC.

Worth noting for this clone: One end of the junction is discordant with germline, which a read error may explain. A base in the sequence is ambiguous or unread; the matching residue is shown as X. V gene TRBV19 combines with J gene TRBJ2-7; D gene unclear. Germline values: CDR1 LNHDA, CDR2 SQIVND (reference sequence). CDR3 length equals 14 residues. The DNA of the CDR3 is TGTGCCAGTAGTATGGGCAGAACTTCCTAYGAGCAGTACTTC. Protein sequence: CASSMGRTSXEQYF. The entire CDR3 sequence reads CASSMGRTSYEQYF.

As regards this clone: Germline and junction disagree at one end, which may indicate a read error. This rearrangement joins TRBV19 to TRBJ2-4; D assignment may be TRBD1 or TRBD2 (6 bases each). CDR3 length equals 16 residues. Germline V gives CDR1 LNHDA, CDR2 SQIVND (reference sequence). CDR3 in amino acids: CASSMPGAEGKNIQYF. In nucleotides, the CDR3 is TGTGCTAGTAGTATGCCGGGGGCGGAAGGCAAAAACATTCAGTACTTC.

The chain has TRBV6-8 and TRBJ1-2; D call uncertain. This CDR3 region has 12 residues. V was shortened by 4 bases and J by 6 bases, with 9 bases between the two germline ends. Per germline, CDR1 MNHGY and CDR2 SAAAGT. CDR3 bases: TGTGCCAGCAGTTTGGTTGGGGATGGCTACACCTTC. It translates to CASSLVGDGYTF.

The V gene is TRBV5-1, the J gene TRBJ1-1, with D possibly matching TRBD1 (6 bases). V was trimmed by 1 base and J by 3 bases, leaving 16 bases between them. The CDR3 contains 16 residues. Germline V gene data show CDR1 as SGHRS and CDR2 as YFSETQ. The CDR3: CASSLSGVGAHTEAFF. The CDR3 region has the DNA TGCGCCAGCAGCTTGTCAGGGGTTGGGGCTCACACTGAAGCTTTCTTT.

The gene calls are TRBV29-1 and TRBJ2-3; TRBD1 matches at 8 bases. The CDR3 is 12 amino acids. The V gene's germline CDR1 is SQVTM and CDR2 ANQGSEA. CDR3 residues: CRRDRSTDTQYF. For the CDR3, the DNA is TGCAGAAGGGACAGGAGCACAGATACGCAGTATTTT.

This chain uses TRBV11-3 with TRBJ2-5, with TRBD2 identical over 8 bases. J lost 2 bases, V lost 3 bases, and 2 bases had no gene match. This CDR3 region has 14 residues. Germline CDR1 SGHNT, CDR2 YENEEA. The CDR3 protein is CASSLGGGQETQYF. CDR3 in DNA: TGTGCCAGCAGCTTGGGCGGGGGGCAAGAGACCCAGTACTTC.

The chain couples TRBV19 to TRBJ1-5; no reliable D call. CDR3 size: 17 residues. V lost 5 bases, J lost 0 bases, and 17 bases lay in between. From germline, CDR1 is LNHDA and CDR2 SQIVND (reference sequence). The CDR3: CASSHPAGYYSNQPQHF. The CDR3 bases are TGTGCCAGTAGTCACCCCGCGGGATACTATAGCAATCAGCCCCAGCATTTT.

The chain employs TRBV5-1 and TRBJ2-7, with TRBD2 as a possible D gene (6 bases). The V end lost 0 bases, the J end lost 4 bases, and 11 bases lay between the germline ends. CDR3 length: 14 amino acids. Germline V lookup: CDR1 SGHRS, CDR2 YFSETQ. CDR3 loop: CASSLDAGRYEQYV. Written as DNA, the CDR3 is TGCGCCAGCAGCTTGGACGCAGGGAGGTACGAGCAGTACGTC.

V and J are TRBV19 and TRBJ1-1; D is perhaps TRBD1 (6 bases). The V end lost 10 bases, the J end lost 8 bases, and 20 bases lay between the germline ends. The CDR3 loop spans 13 amino acids. Germline V gives CDR1 LNHDA, CDR2 SQIVND (reference sequence). CDR3 in DNA: TGTGCCACTCGAGAGGTTCCCGGGACAGAAGCTTTCTTT. This sequence encodes CATREVPGTEAFF.

This clone is large (0.1 to 1%) within its sample. The chain employs TRBV6-8 and TRBJ1-2; D is unresolved. The CDR3 spans 18 residues. CDR1 and CDR2 (germline): MNHGY, SAAAGT. V lost 0 bases to trimming and J lost 7 bases, with 24 bases between them. In DNA form, the CDR3 reads TGTGCCAGCAGTTACTCACCTCTCGGGTCGATGGACGACGGTGGCTACACCTTC. Protein sequence: CASSYSPLGSMDDGGYTF.

The CDR3 DNA sequence: TGTGCCAGCAGCCACGCCCGGGGGACGGATGAAGCTTTCTTT. Protein sequence: CASSHARGTDEAFF. The rearrangement links TRBV11-3 to TRBJ1-1; tentative D call: TRBD1 (5 bases). Trimming cost V 5 bases and J 7 bases, with 17 bases left between them. Per germline, CDR1 SGHNT and CDR2 YENEEA. The CDR3 length is 14 residues.

V and J are TRBV2 and TRBJ2-7, with 7 bases that match TRBD2. V shed 3 bases, J shed 6 bases, and the junction held 5 bases outside the gene matches. The CDR3 runs 13 residues. CDR1 is SNHLY, CDR2 FYNNEI, per germline. CDR3 DNA sequence: TGTGCCAGCAGTGACGGCCGGGGGGTCGAGCAGTACGTC. Protein: CASSDGRGVEQYV.

The chain is built from TRBV11-1 and TRBJ2-2, with TRBD2 as a possible D gene (5 bases). The germline CDR1 and CDR2 sequences are SGHAT and FQDESV (reference sequence). The V end lost 6 bases, the J end lost 4 bases, and 18 bases lay between the germline ends. The CDR3 length is 16 residues. The CDR3 nucleotides read TGTGCCAGCAGTTTGAGGTCGCAAGGGAGCACCGGGGAGCTGTTTTTT. The encoded protein is CASSLRSQGSTGELFF.

The V gene is TRBV18, the J gene TRBJ2-5; no definite D call. Looked up from germline, CDR1 is KGHSH and CDR2 is LQKENI. The CDR3 consists of 14 residues. V lost 6 bases and J 5 bases, leaving 16 bases between the germline ends. Here the CDR3 reads CASSPATIPETQYF. The CDR3 DNA reads TGTGCCAGCTCCCCGGCTACCATCCCGGAGACCCAGTACTTC.

This clone was counted once. A read error may account for a junction end that differs from germline. The J gene is TRBJ1-1, the V gene TRBV29-1; D is unresolved. Germline loops: CDR1 SQVTM, CDR2 ANQGSEA. This CDR3 region has 12 residues. For the CDR3, the DNA is TGCAGCTCCCGAGGGCTGAACACTGAAACTTTCTTT. Protein sequence: CSSRGLNTETFF.

This clone was recorded a few times. This chain connects TRBV28 to TRBJ1-2; D is uncertain. Germline V gene data show CDR1 as MDHEN and CDR2 as SYDVKM. The CDR3 runs 12 residues. V shed 3 bases and J shed 5 bases, with 7 bases lying between them. The CDR3 nucleotides read TGTGCCAGCAGTTTGGGTTTGTATGGCTACACCTTC. This encodes CASSLGLYGYTF.

This clone is large. This rearrangement joins TRBV28 to TRBJ1-6; 7 bases match TRBD1. This CDR3 region has 14 residues. Unmatched junction bases numbered 2, after V lost 4 bases and J lost 5 bases. CDR1 is MDHEN and CDR2 is SYDVKM in the germline V gene. The CDR3 loop is CASSWDRDNSPLHF. The CDR3 DNA is TGTGCCAGCAGTTGGGACAGAGATAATTCACCCCTCCACTTT.